This passage covers 12 T cell receptor beta chains from one sample sequenced in a study of blood T cell repertoires in COVID-19. Assay used: immunoSEQ multiplex PCR; TCRdb lists only in-frame clones, some missing. This table holds around 260,000 clones, 84% found once. Sequences were obtained from peripheral blood. The receptors come from a man aged 55 to 70 with acute or convalescent COVID-19.

The DNA of the CDR3 is TGCGCCAGCAGCCAATGGACAGGGGCCAACGTCCTGACTTTC. Amino acid sequence: CASSQWTGANVLTF. The chain joins TRBV4-1 to TRBJ2-6, with a tentative D call TRBD1 (5 bases). Germline CDR1 MGHRA, CDR2 YSYEKL. This CDR3 has 14 amino acids. The V gene lost 2 bases and the J gene lost 4 bases, with 6 bases spanning the gap.

The chain has TRBV6-2 or TRBV6-3 and TRBJ2-3; D is perhaps TRBD1 (6 bases). Per the germline V gene, CDR1 is MNHEY and CDR2 is SVGEGT. CDR3 length equals 12 residues. V shed 0 bases and J shed 12 bases, with 10 bases lying between them. In DNA, the CDR3 is TGTGCCAGCAGTTACTCGACGGGACAACAGTATTTT. This codes for CASSYSTGQQYF.

This chain uses TRBV5-1 with TRBJ2-5; 10 positions match TRBD2. The V gene end was trimmed by 2 bases and the J gene end by 0 bases; junction bases not matched to a gene: 10. The CDR3 has 18 amino acids. Germline assignment: CDR1 SGHRS and CDR2 YFSETQ. CDR3 amino acids: CASSFSLAGAGYQETQYF. Written as DNA, the CDR3 is TGCGCCAGCAGCTTCAGTCTAGCGGGGGCTGGGTACCAAGAGACCCAGTACTTC.

The J gene is TRBJ1-1, the V gene TRBV7-3; possible D gene TRBD1, 6 bases. Trimming cost V 2 bases and J 7 bases, with 14 bases left between them. The CDR3 is 14 amino acids. Germline V gene data show CDR1 as SGHTA and CDR2 as FQGTGA. CDR3 amino acids: CASSLGGGSREAFF. Here the CDR3 DNA reads TGTGCCAGCAGCTTAGGTGGGGGCAGCCGTGAAGCTTTCTTT. The variable domain in full, completed from reference TRBV7-3 and TRBJ1-1, reads GAGVSQTPSNKVTEKGKYVELRCDPISGHTALYWYRQSLGQGPEFLIYFQGTGAADDSGLPNDRFFAVRPEGSVSTLKIQRTERGDSAVYLCASSLGGGSREAFFGQGTRLTVV.

This clone came up a few times. The V gene is TRBV9, the J gene TRBJ2-7, with D possibly TRBD2 on 5 matching bases. Deletions cut 0 bases from V and 2 bases from J, with 21 bases between. The V gene's germline CDR1 is SGDLS and CDR2 YYNGEE. This CDR3 is 18 amino acids long. CDR3 DNA: TGTGCCAGCAGCGTAGGCCCGAATTCCCGTCACGGGACCTACGAGCAGTACTTC. Residues: CASSVGPNSRHGTYEQYF.

The gene calls are TRBV10-1 and TRBJ2-7; a possible D gene is TRBD2 (7 bases). V lost 4 bases and J 0 bases, leaving 13 bases between the germline ends. The V gene's germline CDR1 is WNHNN and CDR2 SYGVQD (reference sequence). The CDR3 contains 15 residues. CDR3 sequence (DNA): TGCGCCAGCAGTGCGGGGGGCCCGAGCTCCTACGAGCAGTACTTC. Translated, it gives CASSAGGPSSYEQYF.

The chain couples TRBV9 to TRBJ2-1; D may be TRBD2 (6 bases). The ends were cut back, 4 bases at V and 4 bases at J, with 15 bases in the middle. The CDR3 is made up of 15 amino acids. Germline CDR1 and CDR2: SGDLS and YYNGEE. CDR3 loop: CASSLDRGGYNEQFF. CDR3 coding DNA: TGTGCCAGCAGCCTTGATCGCGGAGGGTACAATGAGCAGTTCTTC.

V gene TRBV28 combines with J gene TRBJ2-3, with unresolved D. CDR3 length: 12 amino acids. Germline values: CDR1 MDHEN, CDR2 SYDVKM. V was trimmed by 5 bases and J by 3 bases, leaving 6 bases between them. CDR3 sequence (DNA): TGTGCCAGCAGTAGCTGGACAGATACGCAGTATTTT. Translated: CASSSWTDTQYF.

V usage is TRBV3-1 (or the pseudogene TRBV3-2) and J usage is TRBJ2-5; 13 nucleotides line up with TRBD2. The CDR3 has 16 residues. J gave up 4 bases and V 1 base, and 3 bases lay outside the gene matches. Germline CDR1 LGHDT, CDR2 YNNKEL (reference sequence). The CDR3 loop reads CASSQGTSGGRETQYF. The CDR3 DNA reads TGTGCCAGCAGCCAAGGGACTAGCGGGGGAAGAGAGACCCAGTACTTC.

V and J are TRBV3-1 (or the pseudogene TRBV3-2) and TRBJ2-7; D ambiguous. With 1 base removed from V and 3 bases from J, the gap between germline ends came to 7 bases. The CDR3 runs to 13 residues. Germline values: CDR1 LGHDT, CDR2 YNNKEL (reference sequence). The CDR3 here is CASSQGGNYEQYF. The CDR3 DNA is TGTGCCAGCAGCCAAGGTGGCAACTACGAGCAGTACTTC.

The chain couples TRBV28 to TRBJ2-7; a weak D match, TRBD2 (5 bases). The CDR3 spans 13 residues. The germline V gene encodes CDR1 MDHEN and CDR2 SYDVKM. Deletions cut 7 bases from V and 7 bases from J, with 17 bases between. The CDR3 bases are TGTGCCAGCACGGATGTGGGAGTGGAAGAGCAGTACTTC. This translates into CASTDVGVEEQYF.

The genes are TRBV9 and TRBJ1-6; D might be TRBD1 (5 bases). The CDR3 totals 15 residues. The germline gives CDR1 SGDLS, CDR2 YYNGEE. V was trimmed by 3 bases and J by 7 bases, leaving 14 bases between them. The CDR3 coding sequence is TGTGCCAGCAGCGGCCAGGGAACCCTAAATTCACCCCTCCACTTT. This encodes CASSGQGTLNSPLHF.